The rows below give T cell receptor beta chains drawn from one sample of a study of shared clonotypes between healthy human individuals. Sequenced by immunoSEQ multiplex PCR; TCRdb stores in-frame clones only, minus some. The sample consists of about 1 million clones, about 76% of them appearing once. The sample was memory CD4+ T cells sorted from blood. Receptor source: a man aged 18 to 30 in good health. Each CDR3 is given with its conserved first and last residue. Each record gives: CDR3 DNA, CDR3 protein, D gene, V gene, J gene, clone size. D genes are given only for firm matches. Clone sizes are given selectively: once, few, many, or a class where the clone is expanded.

DNA: TGTGCCAGCAGCTTAGTTCTGTCCGGGGGTCGGGATGAGCAGTTCTTC
CDR3: CASSLVLSGGRDEQFF
D: -
V: TRBV5-6
J: TRBJ2-1
size: -

DNA: TGTGCCAGCAGCACCGGGACAGGGGGCTCCGAGCAGTACTTC
CDR3: CASSTGTGGSEQYF
D: TRBD1
V: TRBV7-2
J: TRBJ2-7
size: once

DNA: TGTGCCAGCAGTTACGGAGGGGCAAGGACGGAGACCCAGTACTTC
CDR3: CASSYGGARTETQYF
D: -
V: TRBV6-5
J: TRBJ2-5
size: -

DNA: TGTGCCATCCCAGGACAGTACTATGGCTACACCTTC
CDR3: CAIPGQYYGYTF
D: -
V: TRBV10-3
J: TRBJ1-2
size: many

DNA: TGTGCCAGCAGCCCCGGACTAGCGGGAGCACGCACAGATACGCAGTATTTT
CDR3: CASSPGLAGARTDTQYF
D: TRBD2
V: TRBV7-2
J: TRBJ2-3
size: -

DNA: TGTGCCAGCAGCGTATCGGCTAGCGGCTCCTACGAGCAGTACTTC
CDR3: CASSVSASGSYEQYF
D: TRBD2
V: TRBV9
J: TRBJ2-7
size: -

DNA: TGTGCCAGCTCACCGACCAAGAACACTGAAGCTTTCTTT
CDR3: CASSPTKNTEAFF
D: -
V: TRBV18
J: TRBJ1-1
size: few

DNA: TGTGCCAGCAGCTCGACTAGCGGGCTAAGAGTCACCGGGGAGCTGTTTTTT
CDR3: CASSSTSGLRVTGELFF
D: TRBD2
V: TRBV7-2
J: TRBJ2-2
size: -

DNA: TGTGCCAGCAGTGAGAAAAGCATGAACACTGAAGCTTTCTTT
CDR3: CASSEKSMNTEAFF
D: -
V: TRBV6-1
J: TRBJ1-1
size: -

DNA: TGCGCCAGCAGCTTCTCAGAGACCCAGTACTTC
CDR3: CASSFSETQYF
D: -
V: TRBV5-1
J: TRBJ2-5
size: -

DNA: TGCGCCAGCAGCTCCGGGACTAGCGGGAGGGCCGGGGAGACCCAGTACTTC
CDR3: CASSSGTSGRAGETQYF
D: TRBD2
V: TRBV5-1
J: TRBJ2-5
size: -

DNA: TGTGCCAGCAGCAAATGCCCAGCGTCCTCTAGCACAGATACGCAGTATTTT
CDR3: CASSKCPASSSTDTQYF
D: -
V: TRBV21-1
J: TRBJ2-3
size: -

DNA: TGTGCCAGCAGGAGGGAGTCCTATAATTCACCCCTCCACTTT
CDR3: CASRRESYNSPLHF
D: -
V: TRBV27
J: TRBJ1-6
size: few

DNA: TGTGCCTGTGACCTCTCTGGAAACACCATATATTTT
CDR3: CACDLSGNTIYF
D: -
V: TRBV30
J: TRBJ1-3
size: once

DNA: TGCGCCAGCAGCCTCGGGCGGGACTCCTACTTATACGAGCAGTACTTC
CDR3: CASSLGRDSYLYEQYF
D: -
V: TRBV4-1
J: TRBJ2-7
size: -

DNA: TGTGCCAGTAGTAGGATGACAGGGGGCGATGAAAAACTGTTTTTT
CDR3: CASSRMTGGDEKLFF
D: TRBD1
V: TRBV19
J: TRBJ1-4
size: -

DNA: TGTGCCAGCAGTGAACTAGGGAACCAGCCCCAGCATTTT
CDR3: CASSELGNQPQHF
D: -
V: TRBV6-1
J: TRBJ1-5
size: -

DNA: TGTGCCAGTAGTATCCCGGTCCGGAGCGGGGAGCTGTTTTTT
CDR3: CASSIPVRSGELFF
D: -
V: TRBV19
J: TRBJ2-2
size: -

DNA: TGTGCCAGCAGCTCAAGGCAAGGGTCCTACGAGCAGTACTTC
CDR3: CASSSRQGSYEQYF
D: -
V: TRBV7-9
J: TRBJ2-7
size: -

DNA: TGTGCCAGCAGGGCAGGGTTCTCAGCGGGAAACACCATATATTTT
CDR3: CASRAGFSAGNTIYF
D: -
V: TRBV9
J: TRBJ1-3
size: few

DNA: TGCGCCAGCAGCTTGAGTCGGGGGGACTACGAGCAGTACTTC
CDR3: CASSLSRGDYEQYF
D: TRBD2
V: TRBV5-1
J: TRBJ2-7
size: -

DNA: TGTGCCAGCAGCGAGGACCGGAACTATGGCTACACCTTC
CDR3: CASSEDRNYGYTF
D: -
V: TRBV28
J: TRBJ1-2
size: -

DNA: TGTGCCAGCAGCCAAGCTAGGAGGGTCACCGGGGAGCTGTTTTTT
CDR3: CASSQARRVTGELFF
D: -
V: TRBV6-5
J: TRBJ2-2
size: once

DNA: TGCGCCAGCAGCCCACGATTACAAGAGACCCAGTACTTC
CDR3: CASSPRLQETQYF
D: -
V: TRBV5-1
J: TRBJ2-5
size: few

DNA: TGCGCCAGCAGCCAAGGGGATAGCGGGAGTAGGAATGAGCAGTTCTTC
CDR3: CASSQGDSGSRNEQFF
D: TRBD2
V: TRBV4-3
J: TRBJ2-1
size: -

DNA: TGTGCCAGCAGCTTAGTTTCGGTTCAGGAGACTCCTTTTTTC
CDR3: CASSLVSVQETPFF
D: -
V: TRBV7-9
J: TRBJ1-2
size: -

DNA: TGTGCCTGGGTCGGACAGGGGCAATCACCCCTCCACTTT
CDR3: CAWVGQGQSPLHF
D: TRBD1
V: TRBV30
J: TRBJ1-6
size: -

DNA: TGCGCCAGCAGCTTGGTGGCCGCAGCTAACTATGGCTACACCTTC
CDR3: CASSLVAAANYGYTF
D: -
V: TRBV5-1
J: TRBJ1-2
size: -

DNA: TGCGCCAGCAGATCGGGGATGGCGGAGACCCAGTACTTC
CDR3: CASRSGMAETQYF
D: -
V: TRBV10-2
J: TRBJ2-5
size: -

DNA: TGTGCCAGCAGTGAGTCTGGCGGGAGGAACTCCTACAATGAGCAGTTCTTC
CDR3: CASSESGGRNSYNEQFF
D: TRBD2
V: TRBV2
J: TRBJ2-1
size: once

DNA: TGTGCCAGCAGCTTAGTGAGAACTAGCGGGTTCCACGAGCAGTACTTC
CDR3: CASSLVRTSGFHEQYF
D: TRBD2
V: TRBV7-9
J: TRBJ2-7
size: -

DNA: TGTGCCAGCGGTTCCACGAGTGTGTCCGGGGAGCTGTTTTTT
CDR3: CASGSTSVSGELFF
D: -
V: TRBV7-3
J: TRBJ2-2
size: -

DNA: TGTGCTAGTGGTTACCATAGCTCTGGAAACACCATATATTTT
CDR3: CASGYHSSGNTIYF
D: -
V: TRBV12-5
J: TRBJ1-3
size: once

DNA: TGTGCCAGCAGCCGAGGTATGAACACTGAAGCTTTCTTT
CDR3: CASSRGMNTEAFF
D: -
V: TRBV11-2
J: TRBJ1-1
size: few